Listed below are T cell receptor beta chains from one sample, sequenced in a study of technical replicates of blood from a handful of donors. The protocol was immunoSEQ multiplex PCR, while the TCRdb copy is restricted to in-frame clones and leaves out a portion. Of fewer than 100,000 clones in the sample, approximately 94% were seen once. The material sequenced was T cells isolated from PBMCs. The receptors originated from a human donor in good health. The CDR3 runs from the conserved cysteine through the conserved F or W. A D gene is named only where the DNA matches it firmly. The size of a clone is reported for some rows only, either as once, few or many, or as a class for expanded clones.

CDR3 DNA	CDR3 protein	clone size	D gene	V gene	J gene
TGTGCCAGTAGTATGACAGATCTGAACACTGAAGCTTTCTTT	CASSMTDLNTEAFF	-	-	TRBV19	TRBJ1-1
TGTGCCAGTAGTACCGGGACAGACAATGAGCAGTTCTTC	CASSTGTDNEQFF	-	TRBD1	TRBV19	TRBJ2-1
TGTGCCAGCAGCAAGGAGGGAGGGAACACTGAAGCTTTCTTT	CASSKEGGNTEAFF	-	-	TRBV6-1	TRBJ1-1
TGTGCCAGTAGTATCATCCTACTATATCATGAGCAGTTCTTC	CASSIILLYHEQFF	once	-	TRBV19	TRBJ2-1
TGCGCCAGCAGCCAGATTTCGGCGGGAGAGAGGGACGAGCAGTACTTC	CASSQISAGERDEQYF	-	TRBD2	TRBV4-1	TRBJ2-7
TGTGCCAGCAGTACCGGGACATTAAGTTCAGACTATGGCTACACCTTC	CASSTGTLSSDYGYTF	once	-	TRBV6-6	TRBJ1-2
TGTGCCAGCAGCCGGGGACAGGGGAACCAAAACACCATATATTTT	CASSRGQGNQNTIYF	-	TRBD1	TRBV11-2	TRBJ1-3
TGTGCCACCAGCAGAGAAGGGGGCCCCTACGAGCAGTACTTC	CATSREGGPYEQYF	-	TRBD1	TRBV15	TRBJ2-7
TGTGCCATCAGGGAGACGGGACAGGGTATGAACACTGAAGCTTTCTTT	CAIRETGQGMNTEAFF	-	TRBD1	TRBV10-3	TRBJ1-1
TGTGCCAGCAGCCCTGGACTAGCGGCCTACAATGAGCAGTTCTTC	CASSPGLAAYNEQFF	-	TRBD2	TRBV5-8	TRBJ2-1
TGCGCCTCCCCCCAGGACACCGCCTACGAGCAGTACTTC	CASPQDTAYEQYF	-	-	TRBV23-1	TRBJ2-7
TGTGCCAGTAGTATCGGCGCCGGGACTAGCGGGAGAGGAAACACCGGGGAGCTGTTTTTT	CASSIGAGTSGRGNTGELFF	-	TRBD2	TRBV19	TRBJ2-2
TGTGCCAGCAGCTTAGTATCCCCCTACGGCAGGATTACCTACGAGCAGTACTTC	CASSLVSPYGRITYEQYF	few	-	TRBV13	TRBJ2-7
TGTGCCAGCAGCCAAGGACAGGGTCTAGAAAATGAGCAGTTCTTC	CASSQGQGLENEQFF	-	TRBD1	TRBV4-2	TRBJ2-1
TGTGCCAGCAGTGATCAGGGCTCTCGCACCGGGGAGCTGTTTTTT	CASSDQGSRTGELFF	-	-	TRBV6-1	TRBJ2-2
TGTGCCAGCAGCTTAAGAGGGGGCGATACCACCGGGGAGCTGTTTTTT	CASSLRGGDTTGELFF	-	TRBD1	TRBV11-3	TRBJ2-2
TGTGCCAGCAGTCCCGGGGAGGAGAACAATGAGCAGTTCTTC	CASSPGEENNEQFF	-	-	TRBV6-4	TRBJ2-1
TGTGCCAGCAACCCCCAGGGAAGCGAGCAGTACTTC	CASNPQGSEQYF	once	-	TRBV28	TRBJ2-7
TGTGCCGCCCGGGGACTAGCGGGAGGGCCGACCGGGGAGCTGTTTTTT	CAARGLAGGPTGELFF	-	TRBD2	TRBV2	TRBJ2-2
TGTGCCAGCAGCCCCCGCCGGGGGGACACTGAAGCTTTCTTT	CASSPRRGDTEAFF	-	-	TRBV7-8	TRBJ1-1
TGTGCCAGCAGCTTAGTAGGGACAGATAATTATGGCTACACCTTC	CASSLVGTDNYGYTF	few	TRBD1	TRBV7-2	TRBJ1-2
TGTGCCAGCAGCTTCCTTAGCGGGCCCCAGCATTTT	CASSFLSGPQHF	-	-	TRBV5-8	TRBJ1-5
TGTGCCAGTAGTACCCCCTACGGGACAGGGGCCTCTTGGGCTGAAGCTTTCTTT	CASSTPYGTGASWAEAFF	-	TRBD1	TRBV19	TRBJ1-1
TGTGCCAGCAGAGGACAGGGGGCCGGCGACACCGGGGAGCTGTTTTTT	CASRGQGAGDTGELFF	-	TRBD1	TRBV6-4	TRBJ2-2
TGTGCCATCAGTGAGTTGACAGGGGATGGGACCCAGTACTTC	CAISELTGDGTQYF	-	TRBD1	TRBV10-3	TRBJ2-5
TGTGCCAGTAGTCCCGGGGGGGCAAACTATGGCTACACCTTC	CASSPGGANYGYTF	-	-	TRBV19	TRBJ1-2
TGTGCCAGCAGCTTGGGGATAGCGGGAGGACTCGGGCAGTTCTTC	CASSLGIAGGLGQFF	once	TRBD2	TRBV5-8	TRBJ2-1